Reported below is one TCR beta chain. The data derive from a study of blood T cell repertoires in COVID-19. Libraries were prepared by immunoSEQ multiplex PCR; TCRdb keeps only in-frame clonotypes and omits some of them. The sample lists 200,000 or so clones, roughly 85% seen once, with roughly 3.4% in the top ten. The germline V gene encodes CDR1 LGHDT and CDR2 YNNKEL (reference sequence). V gave up 3 bases and J gave up 10 bases; unmatched junction bases: 8. The CDR3 contains 15 residues. This sequence joins TRBV3-1 (or the pseudogene TRBV3-2) and TRBJ1-6; TRBD1 agrees at 8 bases. Source material: PBMCs or T cells enriched from blood (not recorded which). This sequence originates from a woman aged 40 to 50 with acute COVID-19. CDR3 in amino acids: CASSHGQGRPSPLHF. DNA of the CDR3: TGTGCCAGCAGCCACGGACAGGGACGACCCTCACCCCTCCACTTT.